This is a list of T cell receptor beta chains from one sample in a study of T cells in Graves' hyperthyroidism and ophthalmopathy. TCRdb reprocessed the multiplex PCR reads via MiXCR and lists one record per CDR3 protein. The data hold more than 550,000 distinct CDR3 sequences, with roughly a sixth observed a single time. Material for sequencing was blood. Receptors were obtained from a woman aged 50 to 60 with Graves' hyperthyroidism that later progressed to Graves' ophthalmopathy. Both conserved end residues are part of each CDR3. Fields, in order: D gene, V gene, clone size, CDR3 length, J gene, CDR3 DNA, CDR3 protein. D genes are given only for firm matches. Expanded clones get a size class; other rows say once, few or many, or leave the size out.

NA,TRBV19,few,15,TRBJ1-1,TGTGCCAGTAGTAAGAGAGGGGATATGAACACTGAAGCTTTCTTT,CASSKRGDMNTEAFF
NA,TRBV6-1,many,14,TRBJ2-5,TGTGCCAGCAGTGGTACGGTTCAACAAGAGACCCAGTACTTC,CASSGTVQQETQYF
NA,TRBV3-1,NA,16,TRBJ1-2,TGTGCCAGCAGCCCTACCGACAGCGTGGGTAACTATGGCTACACCTTC,CASSPTDSVGNYGYTF
TRBD1,TRBV5-6,NA,15,TRBJ2-1,TGTGCCAGCAGCTTGCGAGGACAGGGCTACAATGAGCAGTTCTTC,CASSLRGQGYNEQFF
NA,TRBV12-3/TRBV12-4,few,12,TRBJ2-3,TGTGCCAGCTCTCAACCGGACAATACGCAGTATTTT,CASSQPDNTQYF
TRBD1,TRBV10-3,NA,13,TRBJ1-2,TGTGCCATCAGAAAGCAGGGGGCCGCGGGCTACACCTTC,CAIRKQGAAGYTF
TRBD1,TRBV2,many,14,TRBJ2-1,TGTGCCAGCAGGGGGGACAGTGTCTACAATGAGCAGTTCTTC,CASRGDSVYNEQFF
NA,TRBV27,NA,17,TRBJ1-5,TGTGCCAGCAGTCCCCTCGCTGTGGCAGGATCCAATCAGCCCCAGCATTTT,CASSPLAVAGSNQPQHF
NA,TRBV5-1,many,13,TRBJ2-7,TGCGCCAGCAGCTTTGACAGCTCCTACGAGCAGTACTTC,CASSFDSSYEQYF
NA,TRBV5-1,NA,13,TRBJ1-2,TGCGCCAGCAGCTTGTTTGAGGGGCTCGGCTACACCTTC,CASSLFEGLGYTF